Shown below are 4 T cell receptor beta chains from a single sample sequenced in a study of shared clonotypes between healthy human individuals. Naive-designated CD8 cells lacked CD45RO, were positively enriched for CCR7, and omitted terminally differentiated effector memory CD45RA+ cells. Repertoires were generated with immunoSEQ multiplex PCR, while TCRdb's copy carries only in-frame clones and drops some. The table includes about 2 million clones, approximately 94% detected once. Sample: naive CD8+ T cells sorted from blood. These receptors were collected from a man between 18 and 35 years old in good health.

This sequence joins TRBV7-9 and TRBJ2-3; unclear D gene. From germline, CDR1 is SEHNR and CDR2 FQNEAQ (reference sequence). V was clipped by 1 base and J by 0 bases, with 11 bases between them. The CDR3 totals 16 residues. CDR3 protein: CASSLGPSASTDTQYF. As DNA, the CDR3 is TGTGCCAGCAGCTTAGGTCCCTCAGCTAGCACAGATACGCAGTATTTT.

The gene calls are TRBV6-6 and TRBJ2-5; D is undetermined. Germline V gives CDR1 MNHNY, CDR2 SVGAGI (reference sequence). This CDR3 is built from 15 residues. Trimming cost V 1 base and J 2 bases, with 11 bases left between them. Here the CDR3 reads CASSYYWAEQETQYF. The CDR3, as DNA: TGTGCCAGCAGTTACTATTGGGCAGAACAAGAGACCCAGTACTTC.

The V gene is TRBV11-3, the J gene TRBJ2-7, with D tentatively TRBD2 (5 bases). CDR3 length: 12 amino acids. From germline, CDR1 is SGHNT and CDR2 YENEEA. Trimming took off 0 bases at V and 7 bases at J, with 7 bases between the two ends. For the CDR3, the DNA is TGTGCCAGCAGCTTAGAATTAGCGGAGCAGTACTTC. It translates to CASSLELAEQYF.

The chain uses TRBV4-1 and TRBJ2-7; 9 nucleotides match TRBD1. Trimming cost V 4 bases and J 5 bases; bases outside gene matches: 9. CDR1 and CDR2 (germline): MGHRA, YSYEKL. This CDR3 has 15 residues. The DNA of the CDR3 is TGCGCCAGCAGCCCCAGGGACAGGGATCTCCACGAGCAGTACTTC. Its protein is CASSPRDRDLHEQYF.